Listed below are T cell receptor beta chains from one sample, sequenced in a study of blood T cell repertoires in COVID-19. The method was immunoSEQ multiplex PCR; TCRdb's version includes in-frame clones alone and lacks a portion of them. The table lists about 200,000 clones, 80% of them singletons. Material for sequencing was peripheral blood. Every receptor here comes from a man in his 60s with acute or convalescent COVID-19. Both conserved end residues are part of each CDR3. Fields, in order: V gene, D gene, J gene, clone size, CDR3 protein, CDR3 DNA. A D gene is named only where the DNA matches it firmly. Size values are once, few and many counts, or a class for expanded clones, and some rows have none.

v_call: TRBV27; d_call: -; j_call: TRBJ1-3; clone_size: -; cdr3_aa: CASTAGHGNTIYF; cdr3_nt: TGTGCCAGCACAGCAGGGCACGGAAACACCATATATTTT
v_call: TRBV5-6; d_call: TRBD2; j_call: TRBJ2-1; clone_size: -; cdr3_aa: CASSLGGSYNEQFF; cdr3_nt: TGTGCCAGCAGCTTGGGCGGGAGTTACAATGAGCAGTTCTTC
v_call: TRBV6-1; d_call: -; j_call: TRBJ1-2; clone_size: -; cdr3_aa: CASSDLALYGYTF; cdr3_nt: TGTGCCAGCAGTGATCTAGCCCTTTATGGCTACACCTTC
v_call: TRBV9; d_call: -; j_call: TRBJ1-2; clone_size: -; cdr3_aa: CASSVTGNYGYTF; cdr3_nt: TGTGCCAGCAGCGTGACAGGAAACTATGGCTACACCTTC
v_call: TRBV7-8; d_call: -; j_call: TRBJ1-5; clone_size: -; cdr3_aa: CASSSRQINQPQHF; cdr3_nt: TGTGCCAGCAGCTCCCGACAGATCAATCAGCCCCAGCATTTT
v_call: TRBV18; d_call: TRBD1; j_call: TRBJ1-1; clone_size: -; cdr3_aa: CASSPGQGLQNTEAFF; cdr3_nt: TGTGCCAGCTCACCGGGACAGGGGTTACAGAACACTGAAGCTTTCTTT
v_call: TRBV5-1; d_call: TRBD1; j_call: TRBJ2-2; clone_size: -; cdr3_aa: CASSLEGRGLKAGELFF; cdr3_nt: TGCGCCAGCAGCTTGGAGGGCAGGGGGCTTAAGGCCGGGGAGCTGTTTTTT
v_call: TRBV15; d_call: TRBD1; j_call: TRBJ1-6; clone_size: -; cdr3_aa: CATSSTGAYNSPLHF; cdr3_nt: TGTGCCACCAGCAGTACAGGGGCGTATAATTCACCCCTCCACTTT
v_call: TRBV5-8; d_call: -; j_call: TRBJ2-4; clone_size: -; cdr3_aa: CASSWGGSDIQYF; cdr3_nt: TGTGCCAGCAGCTGGGGCGGATCTGACATTCAGTACTTC
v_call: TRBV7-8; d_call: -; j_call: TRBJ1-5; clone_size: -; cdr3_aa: CASSSNRDLGQPQHF; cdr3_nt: TGTGCCAGCAGCTCCAACAGGGATTTGGGTCAGCCCCAGCATTTT
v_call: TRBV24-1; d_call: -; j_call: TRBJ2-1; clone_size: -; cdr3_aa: CATSDQTESSYNEQFF; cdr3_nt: TGTGCCACCAGTGATCAGACTGAGAGCTCCTACAATGAGCAGTTCTTC
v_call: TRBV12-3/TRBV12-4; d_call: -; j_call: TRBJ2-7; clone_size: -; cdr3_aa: CASSLGLRGEQYF; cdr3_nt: TGTGCCAGCAGTTTAGGTCTTAGGGGCGAGCAGTACTTC
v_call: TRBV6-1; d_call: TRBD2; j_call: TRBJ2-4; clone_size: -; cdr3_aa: CASSEWRLAGNGDIQYF; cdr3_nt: TGTGCCAGCAGTGAATGGAGGCTAGCGGGAAACGGAGACATTCAGTACTTC
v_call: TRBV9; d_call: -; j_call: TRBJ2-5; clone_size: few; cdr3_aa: CASSVGVSEETQYF; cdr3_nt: TGTGCCAGCAGCGTAGGTGTCAGCGAAGAGACCCAGTACTTC
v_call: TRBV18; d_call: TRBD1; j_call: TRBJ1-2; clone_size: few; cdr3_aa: CASSPPGQGIGNYGYTF; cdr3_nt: TGTGCCAGCTCACCACCGGGACAGGGAATTGGTAACTATGGCTACACCTTC
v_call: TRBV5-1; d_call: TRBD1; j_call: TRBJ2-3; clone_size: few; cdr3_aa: CASSYTGGTDTQYF; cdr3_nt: TGCGCCAGCAGCTACACAGGGGGCACAGATACGCAGTATTTT
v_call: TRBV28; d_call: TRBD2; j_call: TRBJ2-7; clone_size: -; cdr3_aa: CASSSGLAGGREQYF; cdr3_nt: TGTGCCAGCAGTTCCGGACTAGCGGGAGGGCGGGAGCAGTACTTC
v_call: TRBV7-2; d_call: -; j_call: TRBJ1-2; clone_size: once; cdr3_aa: CASSRNRAVADANYGYTF; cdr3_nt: TGTGCCAGCAGTCGGAACAGAGCAGTCGCAGACGCTAACTATGGCTACACCTTC
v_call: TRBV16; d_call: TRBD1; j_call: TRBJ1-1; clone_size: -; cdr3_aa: CASSQNRGTSTEAFF; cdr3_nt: TGTGCCAGCAGCCAAAACAGGGGGACGAGCACTGAAGCTTTCTTT
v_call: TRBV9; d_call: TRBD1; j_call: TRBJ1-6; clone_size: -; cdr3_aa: CASSVRGNQSPLHF; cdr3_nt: TGTGCCAGCAGCGTCAGGGGGAATCAATCACCCCTCCACTTT
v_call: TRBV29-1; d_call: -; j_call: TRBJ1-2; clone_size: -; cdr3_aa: CSVKDDKVYNYGYTF; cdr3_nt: TGCAGCGTTAAAGACGACAAGGTTTATAACTATGGCTACACCTTC
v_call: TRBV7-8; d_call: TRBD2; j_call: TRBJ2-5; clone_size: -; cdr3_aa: CASSTSLAGGRGETQYF; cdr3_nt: TGTGCCAGCAGCACATCCCTAGCGGGGGGCCGAGGGGAGACCCAGTACTTC
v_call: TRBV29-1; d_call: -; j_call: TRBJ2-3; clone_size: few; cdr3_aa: CSVGHYLGGTDTQYF; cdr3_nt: TGCAGCGTGGGTCACTACCTCGGGGGCACAGATACGCAGTATTTT
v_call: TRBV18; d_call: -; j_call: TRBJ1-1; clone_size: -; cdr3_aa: CASSPPQAGTEAFF; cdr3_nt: TGTGCCAGCTCACCACCCCAGGCTGGCACTGAAGCTTTCTTT
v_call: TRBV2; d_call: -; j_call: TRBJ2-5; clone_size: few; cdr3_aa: CASRASITRRTQYF; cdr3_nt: TGTGCCAGCAGGGCGTCCATAACAAGGAGGACCCAGTACTTC
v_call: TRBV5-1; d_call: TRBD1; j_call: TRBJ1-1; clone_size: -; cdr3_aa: CASSLGDRPEAFF; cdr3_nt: TGCGCCAGCAGCTTGGGGGACAGGCCTGAAGCTTTCTTT
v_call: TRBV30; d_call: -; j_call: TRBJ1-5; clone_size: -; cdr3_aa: CAWRLGGSNQPQHF; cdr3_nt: TGTGCCTGGCGATTGGGGGGTAGCAATCAGCCCCAGCATTTT
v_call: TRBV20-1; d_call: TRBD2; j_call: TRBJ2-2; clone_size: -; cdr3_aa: CSASTGGRRDMNGELFF; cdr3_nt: TGCAGTGCTAGTACGGGGGGGCGCCGGGACATGAACGGGGAGCTGTTTTTT
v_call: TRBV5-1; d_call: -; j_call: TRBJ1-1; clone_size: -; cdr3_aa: CASNLGGNTEAFF; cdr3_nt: TGCGCCAGCAATCTCGGGGGTAACACTGAAGCTTTCTTT
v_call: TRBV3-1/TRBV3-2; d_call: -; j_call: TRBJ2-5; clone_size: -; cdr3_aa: CASSPLATGTQYF; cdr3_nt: TGTGCCAGCAGCCCACTAGCTACGGGGACCCAGTACTTC
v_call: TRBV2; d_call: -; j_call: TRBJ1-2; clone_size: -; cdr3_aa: CASGEHYGYTF; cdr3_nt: TGTGCCAGTGGAGAACACTATGGCTACACCTTC
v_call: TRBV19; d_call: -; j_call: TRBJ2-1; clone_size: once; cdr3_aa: CASSVRQVPPYNEQFF; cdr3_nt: TGTGCCAGTAGTGTCCGACAGGTCCCACCCTACAATGAGCAGTTCTTC
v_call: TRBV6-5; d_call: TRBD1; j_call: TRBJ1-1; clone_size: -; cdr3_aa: CASSFPGTGASTEAFF; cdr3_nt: TGTGCCAGCAGTTTTCCCGGGACAGGGGCTAGCACTGAAGCTTTCTTT
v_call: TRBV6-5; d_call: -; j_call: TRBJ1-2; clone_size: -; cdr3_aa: CASSSPQRLNYGYTF; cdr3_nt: TGTGCCAGCAGTAGCCCGCAGCGCCTTAACTATGGCTACACCTTC
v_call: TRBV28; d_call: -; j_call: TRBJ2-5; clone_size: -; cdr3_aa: CASSQRYQETQYF; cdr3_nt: TGTGCCAGCAGTCAGCGGTACCAAGAGACCCAGTACTTC
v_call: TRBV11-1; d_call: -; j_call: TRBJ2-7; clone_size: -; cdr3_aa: CASSPRGLLSSYEQYF; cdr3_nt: TGTGCCAGCAGCCCTCGGGGACTTTTGAGCTCCTACGAGCAGTACTTC
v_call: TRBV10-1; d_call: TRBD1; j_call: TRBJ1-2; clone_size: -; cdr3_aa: CASSSGTDYGYTF; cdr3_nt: TGCGCCAGCAGCTCCGGGACAGACTATGGCTACACCTTC
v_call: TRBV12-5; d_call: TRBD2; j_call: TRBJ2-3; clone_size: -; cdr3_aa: CASGLGGRGDTQYF; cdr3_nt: TGTGCTAGTGGTTTGGGCGGGAGGGGTGATACGCAGTATTTT
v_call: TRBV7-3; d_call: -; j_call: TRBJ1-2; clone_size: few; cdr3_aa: CASSPKGQSYGYTF; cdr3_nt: TGTGCCAGCAGCCCAAAAGGACAGTCCTATGGCTACACCTTC
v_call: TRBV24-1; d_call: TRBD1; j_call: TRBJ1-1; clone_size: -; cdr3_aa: CATKENTRGVPTEAFF; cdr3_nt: TGTGCCACCAAGGAGAATACCAGGGGGGTTCCCACTGAAGCTTTCTTT
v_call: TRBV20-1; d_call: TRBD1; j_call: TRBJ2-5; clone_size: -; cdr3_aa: CSASTGTGVETQYF; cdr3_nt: TGCAGTGCTAGTACCGGGACAGGGGTGGAGACCCAGTACTTC
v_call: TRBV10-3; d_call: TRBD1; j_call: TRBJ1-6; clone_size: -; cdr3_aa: CAIRGTGVDNSPLHF; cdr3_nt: TGTGCCATCAGGGGGACAGGGGTGGATAATTCACCCCTCCACTTT
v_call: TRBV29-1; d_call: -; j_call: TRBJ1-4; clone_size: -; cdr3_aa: CSGTTGPNEKLFF; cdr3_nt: TGCAGCGGGACGACAGGCCCAAATGAAAAACTGTTTTTT
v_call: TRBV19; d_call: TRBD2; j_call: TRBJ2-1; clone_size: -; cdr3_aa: CASSLAGHSNSEQFF; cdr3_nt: TGTGCCAGTAGCCTAGCGGGCCACTCGAATTCTGAGCAGTTCTTC
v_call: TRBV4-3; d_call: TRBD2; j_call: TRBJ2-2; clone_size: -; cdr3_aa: CASSPGLAVGNTGELFF; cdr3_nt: TGCGCCAGCAGCCCGGGACTAGCGGTAGGGAACACCGGGGAGCTGTTTTTT
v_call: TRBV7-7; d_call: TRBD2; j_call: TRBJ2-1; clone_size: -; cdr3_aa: CASSPRGTSALNEQFF; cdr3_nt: TGTGCCAGCAGCCCTAGGGGGACTAGCGCCCTCAATGAGCAGTTCTTC
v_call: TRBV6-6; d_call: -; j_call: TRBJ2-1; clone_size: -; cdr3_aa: CASSQTSNEQFF; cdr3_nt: TGTGCCAGCAGCCAAACGAGCAATGAGCAGTTCTTC
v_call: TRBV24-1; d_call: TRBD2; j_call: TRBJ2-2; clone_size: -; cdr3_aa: CATSDGLAGNTGELFF; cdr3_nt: TGTGCCACCAGTGACGGACTAGCGGGGAACACCGGGGAGCTGTTTTTT
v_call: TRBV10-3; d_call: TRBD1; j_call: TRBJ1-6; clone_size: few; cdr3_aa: CAISESRGLGESPLHF; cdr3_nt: TGTGCCATCAGTGAGTCCAGGGGGCTAGGGGAATCACCCCTCCACTTT
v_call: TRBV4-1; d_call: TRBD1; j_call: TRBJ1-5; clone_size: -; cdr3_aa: CASSLGQGADGSNQPQHF; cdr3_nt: TGCGCCAGCAGCCTCGGACAGGGGGCTGATGGGAGCAATCAGCCCCAGCATTTT
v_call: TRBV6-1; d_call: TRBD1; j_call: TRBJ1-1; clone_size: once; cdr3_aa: CASSEQGALGEAFF; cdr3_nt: TGTGCCAGCAGTGAACAGGGGGCGCTTGGTGAAGCTTTCTTT